The clone carrying this TCR beta chain was seen more than once but under ten times. These data belong to a study of T cells in Graves' hyperthyroidism and ophthalmopathy. Stable Graves' hyperthyroidism denoted no ophthalmopathy progression over 18 months. The CDR3 runs 14 residues. Germline V gene data show CDR1 as MNHEY and CDR2 as SVGEGT. V lost 7 bases, J lost 0 bases, and 13 bases lay in between. Amplified TCR beta CDR3 regions came from RNA transcripts. The study used the HTBI primer set for a first-round RT-PCR of the TCR CDR3. Using its own MiXCR run on the multiplex PCR reads, TCRdb lists one record per CDR3 protein. Found here are about 560,000 distinct CDR3 sequences, approximately 15% of them singletons; the top ten hold approximately 18%.

The specimen was blood. The V call is TRBV6-2 or TRBV6-3, the J call TRBJ2-7, with TRBD1 as a possible D gene (6 bases). This clonotype was obtained from a woman aged 18-35 years with Graves' hyperthyroidism. CDR3: CASTEQGTSYEQYF. CDR3 nucleotides: TGTGCCAGCACCGAACAGGGTACCTCCTACGAGCAGTACTTC.